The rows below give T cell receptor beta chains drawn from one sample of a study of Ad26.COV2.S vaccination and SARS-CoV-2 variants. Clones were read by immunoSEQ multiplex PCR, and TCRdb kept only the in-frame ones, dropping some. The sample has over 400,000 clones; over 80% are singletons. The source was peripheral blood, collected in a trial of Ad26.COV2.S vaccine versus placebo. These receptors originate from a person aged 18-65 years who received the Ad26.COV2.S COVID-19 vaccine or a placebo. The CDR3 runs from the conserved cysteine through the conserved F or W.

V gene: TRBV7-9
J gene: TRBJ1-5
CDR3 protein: CASSGDSNQPQHF

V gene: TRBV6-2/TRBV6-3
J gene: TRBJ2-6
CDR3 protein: CASSRIEYGFFGANVLTF

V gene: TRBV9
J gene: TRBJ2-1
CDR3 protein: CASSASTGDYNEQFF

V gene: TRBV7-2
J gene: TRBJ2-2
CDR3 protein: CASSLAPQGAYTGELFF

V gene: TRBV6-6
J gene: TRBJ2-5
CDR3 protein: CASSYSGGQETQYF

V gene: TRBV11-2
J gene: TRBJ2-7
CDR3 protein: CASSLFFQGSGEQYF

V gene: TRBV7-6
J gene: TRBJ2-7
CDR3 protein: CASSLGQVGYEQYF

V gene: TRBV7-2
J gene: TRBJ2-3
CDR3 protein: CASSPSGGAGDTQYF

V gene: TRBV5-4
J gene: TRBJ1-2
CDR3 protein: CASSLNRNRPTGYGYTF

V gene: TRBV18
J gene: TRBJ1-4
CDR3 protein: CASSPRMGPNEKLFF

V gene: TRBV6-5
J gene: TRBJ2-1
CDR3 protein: CASSFQAGPSFF

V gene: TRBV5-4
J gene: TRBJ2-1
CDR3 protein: CASSSGAGGPSEQFF

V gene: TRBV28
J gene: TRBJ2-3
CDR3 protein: CASRNTDTQYF

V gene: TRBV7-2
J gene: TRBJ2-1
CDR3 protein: CASSLSLAQSSYNEQFF

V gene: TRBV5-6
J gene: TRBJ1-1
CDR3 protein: CASSRQGDTEAFF

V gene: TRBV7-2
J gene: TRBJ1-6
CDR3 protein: CASSPRTGGYSPLHF

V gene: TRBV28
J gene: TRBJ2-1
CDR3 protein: CASSLRPLNEQFF

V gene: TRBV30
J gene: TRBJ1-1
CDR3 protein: CAWSPGVNTEAFF

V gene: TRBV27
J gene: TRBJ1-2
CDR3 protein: CASTPSTHGYGYTF

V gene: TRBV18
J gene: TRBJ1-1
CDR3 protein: CASSPLPGEMTEAFF

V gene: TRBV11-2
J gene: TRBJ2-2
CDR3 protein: CASSSSYPQGANTGELFF

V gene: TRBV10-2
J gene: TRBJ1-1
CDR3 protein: CASSPLNTEAFF

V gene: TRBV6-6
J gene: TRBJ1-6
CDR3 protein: CASSLQNSPLHF

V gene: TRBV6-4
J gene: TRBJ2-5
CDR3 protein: CASSDSMPDRPETQYF

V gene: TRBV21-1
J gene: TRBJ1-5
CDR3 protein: CASSKEIRTGDQQPQHF

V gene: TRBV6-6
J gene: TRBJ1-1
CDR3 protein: CASSYFGSRGGTEAFF

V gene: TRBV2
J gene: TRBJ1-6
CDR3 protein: CASSVDRGQSSYNSPLHF

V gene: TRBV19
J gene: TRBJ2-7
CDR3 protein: CASTSRQGAYEQYF

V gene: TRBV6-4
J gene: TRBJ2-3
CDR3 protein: CASSDRSSPPDTQYF

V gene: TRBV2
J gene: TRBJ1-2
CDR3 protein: CASTPGQGARGYTF

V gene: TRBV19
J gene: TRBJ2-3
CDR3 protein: CASNTPAGPGVADTQYF

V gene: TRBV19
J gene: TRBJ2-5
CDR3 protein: CASSPLILQGQETQYF

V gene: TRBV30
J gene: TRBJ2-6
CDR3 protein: CAWTPGLGGNGANVLTF

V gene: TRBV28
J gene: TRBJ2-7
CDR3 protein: CASSFGALFYEQYF

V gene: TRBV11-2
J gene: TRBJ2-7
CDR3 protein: CASSSSPSRQYF

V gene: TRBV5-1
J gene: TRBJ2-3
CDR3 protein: CASSGQGAGGTDTQYF

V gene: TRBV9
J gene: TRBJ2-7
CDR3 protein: CASSYSGGILDEQYF

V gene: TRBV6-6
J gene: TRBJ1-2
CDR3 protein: CASSYSPSKGYTF

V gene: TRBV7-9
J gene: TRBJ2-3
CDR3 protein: CASSLLAGAGPGDTQYF

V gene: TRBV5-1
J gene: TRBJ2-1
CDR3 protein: CASSPSSGQQFF

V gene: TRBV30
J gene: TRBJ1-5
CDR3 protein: CAWSRESGSNQPQHF

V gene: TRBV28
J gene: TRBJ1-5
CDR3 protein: CASSLGQGRVPQHF

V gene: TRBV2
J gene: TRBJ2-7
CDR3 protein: CATRLALYEQYF

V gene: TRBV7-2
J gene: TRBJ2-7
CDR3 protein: CASSPHSGGAYEQYF

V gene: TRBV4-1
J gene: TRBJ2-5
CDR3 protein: CASSQGGGPSETQYF

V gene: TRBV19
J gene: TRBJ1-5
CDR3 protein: CASSIPDRGSGQPQHF

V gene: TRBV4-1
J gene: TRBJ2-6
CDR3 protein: CASSQDARSSGANVLTF

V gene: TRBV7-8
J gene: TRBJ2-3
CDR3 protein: CASSLAGQGADTQYF

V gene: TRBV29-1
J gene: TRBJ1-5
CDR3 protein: CSVRTADQPQHF

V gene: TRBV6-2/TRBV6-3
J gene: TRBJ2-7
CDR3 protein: CASSYSPGGREQYF

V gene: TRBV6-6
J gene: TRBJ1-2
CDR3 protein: CASSAQGDYGYTF

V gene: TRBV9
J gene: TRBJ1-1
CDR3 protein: CASSLNVGNTEAFF

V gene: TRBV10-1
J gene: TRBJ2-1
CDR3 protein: CASSGLAGEQFF

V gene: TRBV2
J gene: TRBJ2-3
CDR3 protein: CASSELRGGTDTQYF

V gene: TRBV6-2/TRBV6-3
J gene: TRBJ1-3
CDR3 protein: CASSYSPRASGNTIYF

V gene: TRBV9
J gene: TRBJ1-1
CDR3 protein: CASSNGQSTEAFF

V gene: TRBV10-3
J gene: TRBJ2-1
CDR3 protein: CAISEPDSGIYNEQFF